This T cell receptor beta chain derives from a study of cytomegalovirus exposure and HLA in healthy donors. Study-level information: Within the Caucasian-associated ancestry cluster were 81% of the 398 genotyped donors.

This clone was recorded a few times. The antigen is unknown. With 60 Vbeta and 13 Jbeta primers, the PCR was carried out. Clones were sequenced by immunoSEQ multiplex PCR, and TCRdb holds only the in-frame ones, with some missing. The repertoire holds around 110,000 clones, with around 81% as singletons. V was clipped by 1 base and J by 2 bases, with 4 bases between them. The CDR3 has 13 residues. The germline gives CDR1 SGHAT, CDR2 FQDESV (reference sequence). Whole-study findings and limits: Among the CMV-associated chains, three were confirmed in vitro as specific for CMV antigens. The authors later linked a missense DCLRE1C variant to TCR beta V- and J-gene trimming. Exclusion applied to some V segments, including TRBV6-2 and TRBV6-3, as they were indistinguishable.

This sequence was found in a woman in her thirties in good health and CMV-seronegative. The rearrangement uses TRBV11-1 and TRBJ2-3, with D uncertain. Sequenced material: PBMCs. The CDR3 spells CASSLDYTDTQYF. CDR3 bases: TGTGCCAGCAGCTTAGATTACACAGATACGCAGTATTTT. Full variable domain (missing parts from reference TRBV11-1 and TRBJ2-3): EAEVAQSPRYKITEKSQAVAFWCDPISGHATLYWYRQILGQGPELLVQFQDESVVDDSQLPKDRFSAERLKGVDSTLKIQPAELGDSAMYLCASSLDYTDTQYFGPGTRLTVL.